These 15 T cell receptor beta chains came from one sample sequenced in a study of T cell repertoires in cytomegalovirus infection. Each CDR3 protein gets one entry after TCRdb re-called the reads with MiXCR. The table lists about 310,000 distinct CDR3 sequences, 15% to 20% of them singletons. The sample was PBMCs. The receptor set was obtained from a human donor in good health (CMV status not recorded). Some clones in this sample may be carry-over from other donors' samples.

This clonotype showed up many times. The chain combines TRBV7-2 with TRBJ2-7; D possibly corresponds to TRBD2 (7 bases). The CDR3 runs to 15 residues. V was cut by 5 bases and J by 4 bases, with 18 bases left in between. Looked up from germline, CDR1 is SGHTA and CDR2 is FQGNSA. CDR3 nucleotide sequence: TGTGCCAGCAGCGTAGGGGGGGGAGGGGTTTACGAGCAGTACTTC. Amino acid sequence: CASSVGGGGVYEQYF.

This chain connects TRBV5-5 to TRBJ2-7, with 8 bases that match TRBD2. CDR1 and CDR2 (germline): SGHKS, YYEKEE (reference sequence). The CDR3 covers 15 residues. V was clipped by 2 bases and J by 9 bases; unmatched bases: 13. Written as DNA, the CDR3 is TGTGCCAGCAGCTTCGGCGGGGGGCCTGCGTCGGGGCAGTACTTC. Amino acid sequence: CASSFGGGPASGQYF.

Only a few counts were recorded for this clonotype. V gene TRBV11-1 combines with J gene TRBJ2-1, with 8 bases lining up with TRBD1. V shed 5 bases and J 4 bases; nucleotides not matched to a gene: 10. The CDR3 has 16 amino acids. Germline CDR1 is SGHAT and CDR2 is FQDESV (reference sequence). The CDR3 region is CASSGDPGQVYNEQFF. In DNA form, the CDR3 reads TGTGCCAGCAGCGGCGACCCGGGACAGGTGTACAATGAGCAGTTCTTC.

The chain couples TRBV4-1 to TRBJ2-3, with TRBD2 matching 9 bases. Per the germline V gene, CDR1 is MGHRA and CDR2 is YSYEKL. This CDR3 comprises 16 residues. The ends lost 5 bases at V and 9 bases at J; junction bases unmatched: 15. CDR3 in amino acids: CASSAGRAGGRSTQYF. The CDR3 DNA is TGCGCCAGCAGCGCCGGCAGAGCGGGGGGTCGATCGACGCAGTATTTT.

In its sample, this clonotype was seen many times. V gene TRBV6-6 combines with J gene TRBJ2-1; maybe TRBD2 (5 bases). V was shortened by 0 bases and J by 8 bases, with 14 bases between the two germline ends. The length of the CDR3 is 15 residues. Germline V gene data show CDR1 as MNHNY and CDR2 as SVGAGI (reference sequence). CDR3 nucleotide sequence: TGTGCCAGCAGTTACTCCAGCGGTTCCTGGGATGAGCAGTTCTTC. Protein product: CASSYSSGSWDEQFF.

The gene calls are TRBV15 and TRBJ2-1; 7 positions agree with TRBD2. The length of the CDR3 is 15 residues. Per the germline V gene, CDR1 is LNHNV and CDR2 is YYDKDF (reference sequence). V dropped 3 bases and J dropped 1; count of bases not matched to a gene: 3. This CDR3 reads CATSRRGGSYNEQFF. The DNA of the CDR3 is TGTGCCACCAGCAGGCGCGGGGGATCCTACAATGAGCAGTTCTTC.

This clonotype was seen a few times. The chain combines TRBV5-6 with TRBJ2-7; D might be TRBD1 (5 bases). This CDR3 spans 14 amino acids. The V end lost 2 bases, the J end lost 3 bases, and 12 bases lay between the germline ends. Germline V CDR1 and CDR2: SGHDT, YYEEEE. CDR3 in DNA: TGTGCCAGCAGCTTTAGGGGTCCCGACTACGAGCAGTACTTC. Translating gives CASSFRGPDYEQYF.

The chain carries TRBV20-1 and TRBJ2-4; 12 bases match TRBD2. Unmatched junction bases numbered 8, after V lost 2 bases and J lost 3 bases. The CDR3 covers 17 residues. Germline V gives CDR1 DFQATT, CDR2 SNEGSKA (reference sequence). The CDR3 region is CSARPSSGGGGKNIQYF. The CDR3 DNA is TGCAGTGCTAGACCCTCTAGCGGGGGGGGGGGCAAAAACATTCAGTACTTC.

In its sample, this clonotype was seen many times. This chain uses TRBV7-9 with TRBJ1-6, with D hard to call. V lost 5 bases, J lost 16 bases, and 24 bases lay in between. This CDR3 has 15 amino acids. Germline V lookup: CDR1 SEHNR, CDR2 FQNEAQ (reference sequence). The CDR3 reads CASSAANEGDGSLHF. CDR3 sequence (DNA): TGTGCCAGCAGCGCTGCCAATGAGGGAGATGGTTCGCTCCACTTT.

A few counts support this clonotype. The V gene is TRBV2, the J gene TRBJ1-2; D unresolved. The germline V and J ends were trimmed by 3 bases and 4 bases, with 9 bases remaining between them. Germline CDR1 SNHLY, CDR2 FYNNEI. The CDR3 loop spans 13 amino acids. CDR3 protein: CASSEVMSYGYTF. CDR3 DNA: TGTGCCAGCAGTGAGGTGATGAGCTATGGCTACACCTTC. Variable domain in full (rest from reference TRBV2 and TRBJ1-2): EPEVTQTPSHQVTQMGQEVILRCVPISNHLYFYWYRQILGQKVEFLVSFYNNEISEKSEIFDDQFSVERPDGSNFTLKIRSTKLEDSAMYFCASSEVMSYGYTFGSGTRLTVV.

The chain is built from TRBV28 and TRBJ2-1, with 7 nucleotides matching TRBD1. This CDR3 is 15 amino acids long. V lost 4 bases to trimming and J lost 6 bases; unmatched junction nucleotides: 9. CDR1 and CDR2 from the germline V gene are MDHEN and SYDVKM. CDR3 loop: CASSSPGQRVNEQFF. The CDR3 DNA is TGTGCCAGCAGTTCGCCGGGACAGCGAGTCAATGAGCAGTTCTTC.

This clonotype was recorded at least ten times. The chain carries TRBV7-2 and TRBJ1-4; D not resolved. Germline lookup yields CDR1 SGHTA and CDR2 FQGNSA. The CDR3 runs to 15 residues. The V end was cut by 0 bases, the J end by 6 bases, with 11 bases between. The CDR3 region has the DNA TGTGCCAGCAGCTTAGCGGGGTTGAGGGATGAAAAACTGTTTTTT. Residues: CASSLAGLRDEKLFF.

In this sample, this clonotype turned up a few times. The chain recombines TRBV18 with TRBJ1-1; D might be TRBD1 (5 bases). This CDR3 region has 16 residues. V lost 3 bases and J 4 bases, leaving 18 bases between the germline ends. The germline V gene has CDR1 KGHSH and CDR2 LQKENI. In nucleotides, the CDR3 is TGTGCCAGCTCACCGGACATGGGCGAGACGGGCACTGAAGCTTTCTTT. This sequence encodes CASSPDMGETGTEAFF.

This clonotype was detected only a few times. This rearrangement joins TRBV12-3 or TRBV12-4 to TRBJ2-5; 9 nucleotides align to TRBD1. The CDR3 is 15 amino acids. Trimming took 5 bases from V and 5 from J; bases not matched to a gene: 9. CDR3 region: CASSLGGQGGETQYF. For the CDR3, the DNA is TGTGCCAGCAGTCTAGGGGGACAGGGTGGGGAGACCCAGTACTTC.

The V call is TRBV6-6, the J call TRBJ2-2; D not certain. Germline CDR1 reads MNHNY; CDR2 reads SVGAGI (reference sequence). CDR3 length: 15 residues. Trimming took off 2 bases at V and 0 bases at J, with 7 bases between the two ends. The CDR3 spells CASSYVATNTGELFF. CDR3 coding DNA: TGTGCCAGCAGTTACGTTGCAACGAACACCGGGGAGCTGTTTTTT.